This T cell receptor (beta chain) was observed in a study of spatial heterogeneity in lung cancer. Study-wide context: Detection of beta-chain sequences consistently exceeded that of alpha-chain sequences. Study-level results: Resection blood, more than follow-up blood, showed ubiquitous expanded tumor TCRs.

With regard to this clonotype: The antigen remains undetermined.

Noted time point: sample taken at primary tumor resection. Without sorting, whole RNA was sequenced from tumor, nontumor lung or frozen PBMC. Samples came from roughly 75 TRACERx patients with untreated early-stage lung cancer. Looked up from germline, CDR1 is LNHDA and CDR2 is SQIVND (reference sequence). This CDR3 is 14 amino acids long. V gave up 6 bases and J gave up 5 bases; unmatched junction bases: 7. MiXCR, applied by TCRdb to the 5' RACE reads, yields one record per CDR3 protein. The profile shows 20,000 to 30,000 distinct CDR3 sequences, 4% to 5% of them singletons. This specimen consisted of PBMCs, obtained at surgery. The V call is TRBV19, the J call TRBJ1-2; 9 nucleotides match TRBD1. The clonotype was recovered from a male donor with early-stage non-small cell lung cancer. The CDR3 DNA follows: TGTGCCAGTAGAGACCGGGACAGGGCGTATGGCTACACCTTC. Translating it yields CASRDRDRAYGYTF.